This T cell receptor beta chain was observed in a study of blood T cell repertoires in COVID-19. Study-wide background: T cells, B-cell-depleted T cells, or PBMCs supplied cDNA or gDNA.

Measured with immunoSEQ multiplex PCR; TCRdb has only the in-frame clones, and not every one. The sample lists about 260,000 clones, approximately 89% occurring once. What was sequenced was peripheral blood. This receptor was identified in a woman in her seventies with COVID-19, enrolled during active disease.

CDR3 region: CASSISRGAGELFF. In nucleotides, the CDR3 is TGTGCCAGTAGTATTTCCAGGGGGGCCGGGGAGCTGTTTTTT. The chain employs TRBV19 and TRBJ2-2; D might be TRBD1 (7 bases). Germline assignment: CDR1 LNHDA and CDR2 SQIVND (reference sequence). The V and J ends lost 3 bases and 6 bases respectively, with 11 bases between them. The CDR3 loop spans 14 amino acids.